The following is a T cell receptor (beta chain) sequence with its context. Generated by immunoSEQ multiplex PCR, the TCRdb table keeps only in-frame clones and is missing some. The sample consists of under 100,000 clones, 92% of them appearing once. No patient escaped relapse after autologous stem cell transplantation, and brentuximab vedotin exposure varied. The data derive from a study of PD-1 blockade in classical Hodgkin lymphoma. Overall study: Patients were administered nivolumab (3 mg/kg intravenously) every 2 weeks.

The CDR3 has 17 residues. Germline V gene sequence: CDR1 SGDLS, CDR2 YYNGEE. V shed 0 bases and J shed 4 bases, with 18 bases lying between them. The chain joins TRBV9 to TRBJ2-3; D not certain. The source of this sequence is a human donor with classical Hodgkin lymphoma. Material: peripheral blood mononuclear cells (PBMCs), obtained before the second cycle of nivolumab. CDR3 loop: CASSVAPWSGAADTQYF. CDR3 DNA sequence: TGTGCCAGCAGCGTAGCCCCATGGTCCGGAGCTGCAGATACGCAGTATTTT.